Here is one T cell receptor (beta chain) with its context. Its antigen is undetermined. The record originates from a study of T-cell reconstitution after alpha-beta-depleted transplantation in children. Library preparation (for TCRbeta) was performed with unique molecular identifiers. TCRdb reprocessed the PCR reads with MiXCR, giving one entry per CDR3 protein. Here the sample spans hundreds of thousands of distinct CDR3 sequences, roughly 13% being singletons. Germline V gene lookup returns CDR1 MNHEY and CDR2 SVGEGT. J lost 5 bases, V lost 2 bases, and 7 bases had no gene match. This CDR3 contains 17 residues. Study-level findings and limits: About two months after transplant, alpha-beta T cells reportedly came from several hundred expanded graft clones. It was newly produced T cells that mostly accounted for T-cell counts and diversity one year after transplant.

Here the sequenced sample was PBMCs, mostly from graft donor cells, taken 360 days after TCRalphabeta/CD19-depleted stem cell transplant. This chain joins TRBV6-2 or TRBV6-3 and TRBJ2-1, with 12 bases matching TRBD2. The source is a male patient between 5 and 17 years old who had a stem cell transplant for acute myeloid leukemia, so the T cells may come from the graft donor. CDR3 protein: CASSYGRLAGVDNEQFF. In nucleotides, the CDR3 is TGTGCCAGCAGTTACGGTCGACTAGCGGGAGTGGACAATGAGCAGTTCTTC.